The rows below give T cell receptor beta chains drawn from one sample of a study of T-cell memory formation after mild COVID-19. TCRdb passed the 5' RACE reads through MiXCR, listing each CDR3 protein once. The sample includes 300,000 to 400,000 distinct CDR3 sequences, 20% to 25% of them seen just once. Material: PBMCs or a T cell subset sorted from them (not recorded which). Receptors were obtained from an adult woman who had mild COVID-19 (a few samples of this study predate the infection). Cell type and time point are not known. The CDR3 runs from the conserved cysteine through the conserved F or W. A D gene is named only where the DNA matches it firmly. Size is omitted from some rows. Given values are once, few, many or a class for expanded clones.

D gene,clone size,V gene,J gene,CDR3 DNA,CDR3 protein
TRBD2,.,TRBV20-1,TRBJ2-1,TGCAGTGCTAGTGCCGGGAGGGCGAGTCGAGAGCAGTTCTTC,CSASAGRASREQFF
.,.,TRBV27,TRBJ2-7,TGTGCCAGCAGTTTAGCGACGGGACCCTACGAGCAGTACTTC,CASSLATGPYEQYF
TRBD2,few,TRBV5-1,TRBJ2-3,TGCGCCAGCAGCATTAGCGGGGGGGCCAAAGATACGCAGTATTTT,CASSISGGAKDTQYF
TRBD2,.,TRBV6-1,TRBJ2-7,TGTGCCAGCAGTGAAATGGCGGGAGAGGGCTACGAGCAGTACTTC,CASSEMAGEGYEQYF
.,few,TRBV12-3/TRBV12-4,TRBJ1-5,TGTGCCAGCAGGTGGACGGTGGGGAATCAGCCCCAGCATTTT,CASRWTVGNQPQHF
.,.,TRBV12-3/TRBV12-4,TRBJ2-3,TGTGCCAGCAGTTTTATCACTTCCCCTATGAGCACAGATACGCAGTATTTT,CASSFITSPMSTDTQYF
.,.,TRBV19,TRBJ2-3,TGTGCCACCCGGCGGGCGGCCACAGATACGCAGTATTTT,CATRRAATDTQYF
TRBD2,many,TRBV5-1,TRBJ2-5,TGCGCCAGCAGCCGGACTAGCGGGGAGGGGGAGACCCAGTACTTC,CASSRTSGEGETQYF
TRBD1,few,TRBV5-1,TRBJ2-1,TGCGCCAGCAGCTCCTACGGGGACAGGGTCAATGAGCAGTTCTTC,CASSSYGDRVNEQFF
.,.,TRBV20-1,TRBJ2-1,TGCAGTGCCGCTTCCCCGGGACTCTTGGAGCAGTTCTTC,CSAASPGLLEQFF
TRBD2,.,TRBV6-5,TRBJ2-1,TGTGCCAGCAGATTAGCGGGGGGCACCTACAATGAGCAGTTCTTC,CASRLAGGTYNEQFF
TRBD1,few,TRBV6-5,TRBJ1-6,TGTGCCAGCAGGTCGGACAGGGGTAATTCACCCCTCCACTTT,CASRSDRGNSPLHF
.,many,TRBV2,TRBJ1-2,TGTGCCAGCAGGTTATCCAGCTATGGCTACACCTTC,CASRLSSYGYTF
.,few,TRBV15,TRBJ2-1,TGTGCCACCAGCAGAGCACGCGGAGGGGATGAGCAGTTCTTC,CATSRARGGDEQFF
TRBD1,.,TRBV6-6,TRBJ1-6,TGTGCCAGCAGTTACGGGACAGCAAATTCACCCCTCCACTTT,CASSYGTANSPLHF
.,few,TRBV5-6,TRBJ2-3,TGTGCCAGCAGCCGGTGGAAGGATACGCAGTATTTT,CASSRWKDTQYF
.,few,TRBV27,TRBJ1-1,TGTGCCAGCAGTTTAAAAGGTCAGAACACTGAAGCTTTCTTT,CASSLKGQNTEAFF
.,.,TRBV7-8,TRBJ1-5,TGTGCCAGCAGCTTAGCGAAGGGGTGGCAGCCCCAGCATTTT,CASSLAKGWQPQHF
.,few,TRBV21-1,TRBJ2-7,TGTGCCAGCAGCAAAGCGGTGGCGGGAGGGCAGAACGAGCAGTACTTC,CASSKAVAGGQNEQYF
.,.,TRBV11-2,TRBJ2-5,TGTGCCAGCAGCTTTGGACATTCCGCCGAGACCCAGTACTTC,CASSFGHSAETQYF
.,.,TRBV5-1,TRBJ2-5,TGCGCCAGCAGCTCCACATCGGAGACCCAGTACTTC,CASSSTSETQYF
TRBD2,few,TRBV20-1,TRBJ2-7,TGCAGTGCCGGCCATCCGGCTAGCGGGAGGGCCGGGTACGAGCAGTACTTC,CSAGHPASGRAGYEQYF
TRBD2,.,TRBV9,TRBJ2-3,TGTGCCAGCAGCGTAGAGCGGGGGCACACAGATACGCAGTATTTT,CASSVERGHTDTQYF
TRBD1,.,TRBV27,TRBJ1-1,TGTGCCAGCAGTCACAGGGGTTGGGATGAAGCTTTCTTT,CASSHRGWDEAFF
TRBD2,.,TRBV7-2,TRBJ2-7,TGTGCCAGCAGCTTCCCGGGACTAGCGGGAGGGGGCGAGCAGTACTTC,CASSFPGLAGGGEQYF
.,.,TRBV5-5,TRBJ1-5,TGTGCCAGCAGCGACCCCGCCCAGGGAGTAGGGCAGCCCCAGCATTTT,CASSDPAQGVGQPQHF
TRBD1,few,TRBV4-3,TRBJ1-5,TGCGCCAGCAGCCAAGATGCGACAGGGGACGGCAATCAGCCCCAGCATTTT,CASSQDATGDGNQPQHF
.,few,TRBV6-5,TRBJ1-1,TGTGCCAGCAGTTACTCGAGATCAGGGAACACTGAAGCTTTCTTT,CASSYSRSGNTEAFF
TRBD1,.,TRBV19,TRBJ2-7,TGTGCCAGTAGTCAGACAGGGACAGACTACGAGCAGTACTTC,CASSQTGTDYEQYF
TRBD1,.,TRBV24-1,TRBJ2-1,TGTGCCACCAGTGACTCCGGGACAGGAGATAATGAGCAGTTCTTC,CATSDSGTGDNEQFF
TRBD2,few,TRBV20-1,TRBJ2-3,TGCAGTGCTAGAAGGGCTAGCGGGAGGGGAACAGATACGCAGTATTTT,CSARRASGRGTDTQYF
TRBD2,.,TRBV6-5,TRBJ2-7,TGTGCCAGCAGTAAGCTAGCGGCTACCACCTACGAGCAGTACTTC,CASSKLAATTYEQYF
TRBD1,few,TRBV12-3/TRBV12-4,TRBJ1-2,TGTGCCAGCAGTTTACGACAGGGGGCTACCTCGAACTATGGCTACACCTTC,CASSLRQGATSNYGYTF
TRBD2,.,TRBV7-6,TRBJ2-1,TGTGCCAGCAGTTATAAGACTAGCGGGAGGTATAATGAGCAGTTCTTC,CASSYKTSGRYNEQFF
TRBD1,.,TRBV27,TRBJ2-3,TGTGCCAGCAGTCGGGGACAGCAGTACTACACAGATACGCAGTATTTT,CASSRGQQYYTDTQYF
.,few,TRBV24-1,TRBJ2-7,TGTGCCACCACTCGGGTCGAGGTTCGGCAGTACTTC,CATTRVEVRQYF
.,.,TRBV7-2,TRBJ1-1,TGTGCCAGCAGCCATGGAAACGGCGGCACTGAAGCTTTCTTT,CASSHGNGGTEAFF
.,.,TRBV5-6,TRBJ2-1,TGTGCCAGCAGCTTGCTTAGTGGGAGTAATTTAAATGAGCAGTTCTTC,CASSLLSGSNLNEQFF
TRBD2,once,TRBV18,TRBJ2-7,TGTGCCAGCTCACCCACCGGGGGAGGGCGCGAGCAGTACTTC,CASSPTGGGREQYF
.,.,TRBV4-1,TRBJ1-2,TGCGCCAGCAGCCGTCCTTTAGGGGAAACCAAATATGGCTACACCTTC,CASSRPLGETKYGYTF
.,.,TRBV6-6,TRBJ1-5,TGTGCCAGCAGTTACTCGGATTATCAGCCCCAGCATTTT,CASSYSDYQPQHF
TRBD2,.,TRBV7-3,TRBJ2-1,TGTGCCAGCAGCTTAACTCGACTAGCGGAGAATGAGCAGTTCTTC,CASSLTRLAENEQFF
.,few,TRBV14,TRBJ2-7,TGTGCCAGCAGCCCAGGCGTGTTAGGGCGGGGCGAGCAGTACTTC,CASSPGVLGRGEQYF
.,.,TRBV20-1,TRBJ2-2,TGCAGTGCTAGAGATGGGCTAGACAACACCGGGGAGCTGTTTTTT,CSARDGLDNTGELFF
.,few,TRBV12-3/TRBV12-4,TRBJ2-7,TGTGCCAGCAGTTTAAGTTTCGGAGGGCTCGAGCAGTACTTC,CASSLSFGGLEQYF
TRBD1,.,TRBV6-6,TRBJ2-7,TGTGCCAGCAGCTTACTCGGGGACAGCCACTACGAGCAGTACTTC,CASSLLGDSHYEQYF
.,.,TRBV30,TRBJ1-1,TGTGCCTGGGACGAGATCCTGGGGGGGAACACTGAAGCTTTCTTT,CAWDEILGGNTEAFF
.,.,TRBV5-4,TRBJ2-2,TGTGCCAGCAGCCCTCCGGGCCCTCCGAACACCGGGGAGCTGTTTTTT,CASSPPGPPNTGELFF
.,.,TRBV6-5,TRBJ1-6,TGTGCCAGCAGTTACGGGGGGGGGGGTTCACCCCTCCACTTT,CASSYGGGGSPLHF
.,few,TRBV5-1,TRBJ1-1,TGCGCCAGCAGAAGAGGGGCAGGCGGTAACACTGAAGCTTTCTTT,CASRRGAGGNTEAFF
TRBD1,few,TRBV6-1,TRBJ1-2,TGTGCCAGCAGTGACGTGGGACAGGGTAGCTACACCTTC,CASSDVGQGSYTF
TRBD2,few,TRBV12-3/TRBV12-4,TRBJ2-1,TGTGCCAGCAGTTTAGCGCTACTGGCGGGAGGGGCAAATGAGCAGTTCTTC,CASSLALLAGGANEQFF
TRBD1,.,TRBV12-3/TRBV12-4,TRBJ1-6,TGTGCCAGCAGTTGGACGGGACAGGCGGGTTCACCCCTCCACTTT,CASSWTGQAGSPLHF
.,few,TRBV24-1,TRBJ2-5,TGTGCCACCAGTGACACCGGAGGAGATGGGGAGACCCAGTACTTC,CATSDTGGDGETQYF
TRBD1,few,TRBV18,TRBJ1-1,TGTGCCAGCTCACCCAGGGGGCTGATGAACACTGAAGCTTTCTTT,CASSPRGLMNTEAFF
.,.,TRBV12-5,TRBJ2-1,TGTGCTAGTGGTTCCTCTGCCCCCGGACTCGTTAGCTCCTACAATGAGCAGTTCTTC,CASGSSAPGLVSSYNEQFF
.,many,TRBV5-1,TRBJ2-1,TGCGCCAGCAGCAGGGGGGGAGGGTCCTACAATGAGCAGTTCTTC,CASSRGGGSYNEQFF